The present T cell receptor beta chain was sequenced within a study of T cell responses to AZD1222 COVID-19 vaccine. Turning to this clone: Its specificity is unknown.

Study results and caveats: The study reported that nearly half of spike-specific TCRs target unmutated variant regions. Regions 160-218 and 743-854 held dominance among vaccine-associated CD4 TCRs, which spanned spike. Receipt of two AZD1222 doses was followed by a rise in Spike-specific TCR breadth and depth.

Analysis merged second doses at about 4 or about 12 weeks. Repertoires were generated with immunoSEQ multiplex PCR, while TCRdb's copy carries only in-frame clones and drops some. In the table there are about 59,000 clones, roughly 89% of which are singletons. The CDR3 totals 13 residues. Per the germline V gene, CDR1 is SGHTA and CDR2 is FQGNSA. J lost 6 bases, V lost 6 bases, and 8 bases had no gene match. Sequencing was performed on peripheral blood, taken 28 days after the second AZD1222 dose. The source is an adult who received the AZD1222 COVID-19 vaccine. The chain employs TRBV7-2 and TRBJ2-7, with 7 bases identical to TRBD1. Here the CDR3 DNA reads TGTGCCAGCAGGCCGCCGACAGGGCTCGAGCAGTACTTC. As protein: CASRPPTGLEQYF.